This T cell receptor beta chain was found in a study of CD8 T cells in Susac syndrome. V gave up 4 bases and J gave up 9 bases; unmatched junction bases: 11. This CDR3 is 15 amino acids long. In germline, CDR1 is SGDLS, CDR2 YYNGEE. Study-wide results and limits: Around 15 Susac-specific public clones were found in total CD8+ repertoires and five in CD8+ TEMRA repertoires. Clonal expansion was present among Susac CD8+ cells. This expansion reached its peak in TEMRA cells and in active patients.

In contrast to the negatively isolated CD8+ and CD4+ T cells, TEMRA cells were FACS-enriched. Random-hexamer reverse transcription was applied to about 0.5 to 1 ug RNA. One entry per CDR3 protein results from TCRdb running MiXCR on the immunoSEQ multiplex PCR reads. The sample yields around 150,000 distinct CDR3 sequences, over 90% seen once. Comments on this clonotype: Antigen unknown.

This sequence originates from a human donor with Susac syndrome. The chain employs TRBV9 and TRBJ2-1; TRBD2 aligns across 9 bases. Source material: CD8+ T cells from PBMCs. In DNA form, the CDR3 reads TGTGCCAGCAGCCCCGGGGAAGCGGGAGGATGTGAGCAGTTCTTC. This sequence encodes CASSPGEAGGCEQFF.